This TCR beta chain was retrieved from a study of T cells of healthy individuals. Germline V gene sequence: CDR1 MNHEY, CDR2 SVGEGT. V was shortened by 0 bases and J by 1 base, with 13 bases between the two germline ends. The CDR3 contains 16 residues. Using its own MiXCR run on the 5' RACE reads, TCRdb lists one record per CDR3 protein. There are roughly 87,000 distinct CDR3 sequences in the sample; 17% occur only once, and 6.2% lies in the top ten. The chain has TRBV6-2 or TRBV6-3 and TRBJ2-7, with D perhaps TRBD2 (6 bases). The sequence derives from a human donor in good health. CDR3 DNA: TGTGCCAGCAGTTACTCGACGCGGGACTCATCCTACGAGCAGTACTTC. This encodes CASSYSTRDSSYEQYF.